Shown below are 4 T cell receptor beta chains from a single sample sequenced in a study of CD8 T cells in ankylosing spondylitis. Via MiXCR, TCRdb re-called the 5' RACE reads, giving one row per CDR3 protein. The sample has a few hundred thousand distinct CDR3 sequences, about 22% seen once. These receptors have no known antigen. Study-level points and caveats: Several highly homologous variants made up a TCR beta motif, and this motif appeared characteristic of ankylosing spondylitis blood.

Material for sequencing was blood, either unsorted or a sorted T cell fraction (not recorded which). Source of these receptors: a male donor with ankylosing spondylitis.

Many counts were recorded for this clonotype. This chain joins TRBV24-1 and TRBJ2-7; the match to TRBD2 covers 14 bases. The trim removed 2 bases at V and 3 bases at J, leaving 2 bases unmatched. The CDR3 extends over 16 amino acids. Germline V gene data show CDR1 as KGHDR and CDR2 as SFDVKD. The CDR3 spells CATSDWGTSGSYEQYF. Written as DNA, the CDR3 is TGTGCCACCAGTGATTGGGGGACTAGCGGGAGCTACGAGCAGTACTTC.

V gene TRBV29-1 combines with J gene TRBJ2-2; perhaps TRBD2 as D (6 bases). Germline CDR1 reads SQVTM; CDR2 reads ANQGSEA. V lost 3 bases, J lost 4 bases, and 12 bases lay in between. This CDR3 has 14 amino acids. The CDR3 sequence: CSVERGLRTGELFF. CDR3 sequence (DNA): TGCAGCGTTGAGCGGGGACTGCGCACCGGGGAGCTGTTTTTT.

The chain employs TRBV29-1 and TRBJ2-5; 7 bases line up with TRBD1. With 3 bases clipped from V and 1 base from J, the junction kept 5 bases outside the gene matches. The CDR3 consists of 14 residues. Germline CDR1 is SQVTM and CDR2 is ANQGSEA. CDR3 region: CSVERGLSQETQYF. The DNA of the CDR3 is TGCAGCGTTGAGAGGGGGCTTTCCCAAGAGACCCAGTACTTC.

This clonotype was seen a handful of times. The J gene is TRBJ2-1, the V gene TRBV7-2; the D is unclear. Germline assignment: CDR1 SGHTA and CDR2 FQGNSA. This CDR3 is 14 amino acids long. Trimming removed 1 base from V and 6 bases from J, with 10 bases in between. CDR3 bases: TGTGCCAGCAGCTTAGAAGGTACAGCCAATGAGCAGTTCTTC. As protein: CASSLEGTANEQFF.